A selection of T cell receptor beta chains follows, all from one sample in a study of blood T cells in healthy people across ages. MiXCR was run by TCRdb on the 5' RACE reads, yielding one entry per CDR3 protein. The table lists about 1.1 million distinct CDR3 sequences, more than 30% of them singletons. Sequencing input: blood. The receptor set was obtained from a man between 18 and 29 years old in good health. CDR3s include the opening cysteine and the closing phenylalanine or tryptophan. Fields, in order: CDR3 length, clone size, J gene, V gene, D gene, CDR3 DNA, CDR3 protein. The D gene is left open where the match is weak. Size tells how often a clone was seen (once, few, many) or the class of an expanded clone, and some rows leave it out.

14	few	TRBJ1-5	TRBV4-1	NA	TGCGCCAGCAGCCACGGGTTTAGCAATCAGCCCCAGCATTTT	CASSHGFSNQPQHF
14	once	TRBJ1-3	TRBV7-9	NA	TGTGCCAGCAGCCCTGAAGGAGGCCGGAACACCATATATTTT	CASSPEGGRNTIYF
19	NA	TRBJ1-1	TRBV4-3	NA	TGCGCCAGCAGCCAAGAAGGCCCGGGGAGGGAAACCATGAACACTGAAGCTTTCTTT	CASSQEGPGRETMNTEAFF
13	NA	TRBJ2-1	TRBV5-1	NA	TGCGCCAGCAGCTTGGAACTTAGGGATGAGCAGTTATTC	CASSLELRDEQLF
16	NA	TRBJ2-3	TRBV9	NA	TGTGCCAGCAGCGTAGATTGGGCTAGCGGCACAGATACGCAGTATTTT	CASSVDWASGTDTQYF
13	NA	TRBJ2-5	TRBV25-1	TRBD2	TGTGCCAGCAGGGCGGGGGGACAAGAGACCCAGTACTTC	CASRAGGQETQYF
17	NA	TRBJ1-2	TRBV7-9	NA	TGTGCCAGCAGCTTAGACCGGGACCAGGAAATTAACTATGGCTACACCTTC	CASSLDRDQEINYGYTF
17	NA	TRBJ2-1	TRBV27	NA	TGTGCCAGCAGTTCACAAGCGACAGTTGTCACCTTCAATGAGCAGTTCTTC	CASSSQATVVTFNEQFF
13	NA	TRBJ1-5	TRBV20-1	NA	TGCAGTGCGCAAAGGACGGCCGCCGAAGCCCAGCATTTT	CSAQRTAAEAQHF
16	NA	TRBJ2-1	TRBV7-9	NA	TGTGCCAGCAGCTTATTTAGAGCCAGCTCCTACAATGAGCAGTTCTTC	CASSLFRASSYNEQFF
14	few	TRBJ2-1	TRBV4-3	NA	TGCGCCAGCAGCCAAGAGACAAACTACAATGAGCAGTTCTTC	CASSQETNYNEQFF
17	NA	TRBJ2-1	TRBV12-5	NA	TGTGCTAGTGGTTCTGGGGGCACAGGGAGAGGTATCGATGAGCAGTTCTTC	CASGSGGTGRGIDEQFF
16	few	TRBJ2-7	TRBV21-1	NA	TGTGCCAGCAGCAAAGGCCCCCAGGGGGCTTCCTACGAGCAGTACTTC	CASSKGPQGASYEQYF
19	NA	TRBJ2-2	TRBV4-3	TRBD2	TGCGCCAGCAGCCAAGATACAACGCTAGCGGGGGGATACACCGGGGAGCTGTTTTTT	CASSQDTTLAGGYTGELFF
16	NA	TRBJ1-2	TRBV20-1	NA	TGCAGTGCTAGACCCCATGTGCCCAATCTTAGCTATGGCTACACCTTC	CSARPHVPNLSYGYTF
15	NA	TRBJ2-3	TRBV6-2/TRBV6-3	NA	TGTGCCAGCAGCCGCCTCCGACAGTCACCAGATACGCAGTATTTT	CASSRLRQSPDTQYF
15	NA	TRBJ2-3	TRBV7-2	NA	TGTGCCAGCAGCTTAGGGAGCACTAATGCAGATACGCAGTATTTT	CASSLGSTNADTQYF
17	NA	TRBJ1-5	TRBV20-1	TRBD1	TGCAGTGCTAGAGATTTCAGGGACAGGGGTCGGGATCAGCCCCAGCATTTT	CSARDFRDRGRDQPQHF
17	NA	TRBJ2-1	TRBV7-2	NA	TGTGCCAGCAGCCCTCCTTCGCGCCGGCTTTTCTACAATGAGCAGTTCTTC	CASSPPSRRLFYNEQFF
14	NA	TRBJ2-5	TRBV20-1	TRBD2	TGCAGTGCCCCTAGCGGGGGGGCCGGAGATGAGCAGTACTTC	CSAPSGGAGDEQYF
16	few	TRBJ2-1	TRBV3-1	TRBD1	TGTGCCAGCAGCCAAGATTGGACAGGATCGTACAATGAGCAGTTCTTC	CASSQDWTGSYNEQFF
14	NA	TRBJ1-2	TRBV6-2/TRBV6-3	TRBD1	TGTGCCAGCAGTTACTTCTGGACAGGGGATGGCTACACCTTC	CASSYFWTGDGYTF
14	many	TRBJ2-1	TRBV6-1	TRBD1	TGTGCCAGCAGCGACGGGACAGGGTACAATGAGCAGTTCTTC	CASSDGTGYNEQFF
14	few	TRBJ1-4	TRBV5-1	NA	TGCGCCAGCACCCCGACAGGTTTAAATGAAAAACTGTTTTTT	CASTPTGLNEKLFF
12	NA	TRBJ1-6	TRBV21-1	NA	TGTGCCAGCAGCCATGCGAAGGGACCCCTCCACTTT	CASSHAKGPLHF
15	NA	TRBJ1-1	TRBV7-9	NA	TGTGCCAGCAGCTTAGCGTTGGGGCAGAACACTGAAGCTTTCTTT	CASSLALGQNTEAFF
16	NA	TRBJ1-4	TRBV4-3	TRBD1	TGCGCCAGCAGCCGAGGACCTACAGGGGGCGGAGAAAAACTGTTTTTT	CASSRGPTGGGEKLFF
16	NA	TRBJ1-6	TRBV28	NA	TGTGCCAGCAGTTTATTTGGGGGCTCCTATAATTCACCCCTCCACTTT	CASSLFGGSYNSPLHF
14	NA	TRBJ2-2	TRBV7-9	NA	TGTGCCATCTCAGGGAGACAGAACACCGGGGAGCTGTTTTTT	CAISGRQNTGELFF
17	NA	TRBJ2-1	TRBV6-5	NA	TGTGCCAGCACCCGGAGGAGGGGGCCTAGCTCCTACAATGAGCAGTTCTTC	CASTRRRGPSSYNEQFF
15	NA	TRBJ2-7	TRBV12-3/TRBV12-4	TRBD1	TGTGCCAGCAGAGGGGACAGGGGCGCCTACAATGAGCAGTACTTC	CASRGDRGAYNEQYF
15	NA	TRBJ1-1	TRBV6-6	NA	TGTGCCAGCAGTTTCTTACAGCCACCGAACACTGAAGCTTTCTTT	CASSFLQPPNTEAFF
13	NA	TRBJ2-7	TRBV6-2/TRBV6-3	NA	TGTGCCAGCAGTCAATCCCGATCCTACGAGCAGTACTTC	CASSQSRSYEQYF
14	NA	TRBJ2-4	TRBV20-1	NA	TGCAGTGCTAGGCAGGGAACCTCTGGGGGCATTCAGTACTTC	CSARQGTSGGIQYF
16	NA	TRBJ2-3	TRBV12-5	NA	TGTACTAGTGGTCCCCTTAACGGCAGGGGGGGAGATACGCAGTATTTT	CTSGPLNGRGGDTQYF
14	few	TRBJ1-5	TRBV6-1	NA	TGTGCCAGCAGTGTGGGACACCTAGATCAGCCCCAGCATTTT	CASSVGHLDQPQHF
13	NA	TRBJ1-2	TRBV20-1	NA	TGCAGTGCTAGAGAATTTGGCAGTCGTGGCTACACCTTT	CSAREFGSRGYTF
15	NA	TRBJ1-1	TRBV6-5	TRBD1	TGTGCCAGCAGTTACTCGAGGGGGCTGAACACTGAAGCTTTCTTT	CASSYSRGLNTEAFF
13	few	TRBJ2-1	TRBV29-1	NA	TGCAGCGTTACCCCGTCGAGGGCCAATGAGCAGTTCTTC	CSVTPSRANEQFF
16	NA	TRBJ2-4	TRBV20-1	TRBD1	TGCAGTGCTTCCGTTCTACAGGGGACAGTTCAAAACATTCAGTACTTC	CSASVLQGTVQNIQYF
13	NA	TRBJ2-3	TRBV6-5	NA	TGTGCCAGCAAGGGGCCAGGGATACATACGCAGTATTTT	CASKGPGIHTQYF
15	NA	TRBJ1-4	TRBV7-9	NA	TGTGCCAGCAGTGTCGGGATGGGCGCTTGGGAAAAACTGTTTTTT	CASSVGMGAWEKLFF
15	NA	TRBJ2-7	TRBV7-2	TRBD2	TGTGCCAGCACCTTGGGTCAGGCGGGAGGTCAAGAGCAGTACTTC	CASTLGQAGGQEQYF
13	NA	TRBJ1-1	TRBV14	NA	TGTGCCAGCAGCCACTCTCAGGGCACTGAAGCTTTCTTT	CASSHSQGTEAFF
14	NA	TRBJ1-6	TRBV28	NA	TGTGCCAGCAGTTCCGCTTGGGCTCGCTCACCCCTCCACTTT	CASSSAWARSPLHF
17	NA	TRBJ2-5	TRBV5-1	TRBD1	TGCGCCAGCAGCTTGGGTACAGGGGTTCTAGTGAACAATGAGCAGTACTTC	CASSLGTGVLVNNEQYF
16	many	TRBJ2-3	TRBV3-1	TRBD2	TGTGCCAGCAGCCAAGGCACTAGCGGGGGCACAGATACGCAGTATTTT	CASSQGTSGGTDTQYF